This T cell receptor (beta chain) was captured in a study of T cells in localized non-small cell lung cancer (dated by TCRdb to 2020 to 2021). Concerning the study at large: The study analyzed T cell repertoires of approximately 240 early-stage NSCLC patients, comparing tumors and uninvolved tumor-adjacent lungs. The cohort consisted of 200 to 300 treatment-naive NSCLC patients whose localized lung tumors had been resected. NSCLC patients had a mean age of approximately 72 years, and around 130 were male and around 110 female. Overall study results and their limits: Because multi-region sequencing of the tumors was not done, intratumor heterogeneity could not be ruled out. Because the study design was exploratory, TCR variables were selected using unadjusted p-values without false-discovery rate correction. The highest T cell clonality was observed in uninvolved tumor-adjacent lung, where clonality exceeded that of tumor, suggesting that antigenic responses were more focused in uninvolved tumor-adjacent lung. A median of roughly 58 of the top 100 tumor clones were detected in paired uninvolved adjacent lung, and under 30 of these tumor clones were also found among the top 100 clones of the paired uninvolved adjacent lung. Higher T cell density in blood was associated with longer overall survival, whereas higher clonality in adjacent lung was associated with shorter survival.

Including the terminal cysteine and phenylalanine, the CDR3 comprises 13 residues. Only the CDR3 DNA stays, 39 bases, in frame from base 1. V has 6 bases trimmed and J has 3 bases trimmed; junction bases matching no gene number 1. Looking up the germline V gene yields CDR1 WSHSY and CDR2 SAAADI. At diagnosis, peripheral blood, uninvolved tumor-adjacent lung and tumor were collected and stored as a combination of fresh-frozen and FFPE material. For TCR repertoire profiling, blood samples were analyzed as peripheral blood mononuclear cells. The immunoSEQ Assay was used to sequence TCR beta CDR3 regions from DNA. For the original study's pipeline: To compute T cell density, TCR beta template counts were normalized to usable DNA, which was estimated by amplifying housekeeping genes. Using the preseqR package, richness was estimated by extrapolating to 120,000 templates for tissue samples and 400,000 templates for PBMC samples. Clonality was defined as one minus Pielou's evenness. Tissue-enriched TCRs were identified through differential abundance testing performed on productive amino-acid clonotypes, with a minimum total count of 5 and an alpha of 0.1. The Jaccard Index and the Morisita Overlap Index were used to measure repertoire overlap between compartments. GLIPH grouped TCR beta CDR3s together with public tetramer-defined viral CDR3s, and a viral motif had to include at least three viral sequences and show V-gene enrichment. TCRdb retrieved this table from immuneACCESS and kept in-frame rearrangements only. Not all clones are present; in checked studies, unresolved V genes account for under half, and no reason is known for the remainder. D and trimming come from the DNA, and the V and J calls and clone size come from that table. The sample table records around 50,000 clones; about nine tenths of these occur just once. Approximately 5.2% of the sample is held by the ten biggest clonotypes.

On this clone: No antigen is known for it. Qualities for individual bases were not recorded, and no much larger clone is one base off.

This TCR was recovered from a woman aged 35 to 70 with stage I lung adenocarcinoma. This receptor chain uses TRBV10-2 and TRBJ1-4, with TRBD1 matching 7 junction bases. This material consisted of peripheral blood, taken before any cancer treatment. The bases read TGCGCCAGCAGGACAGGGCCTAATGAAAAACTGTTTTTT. Translated, this gives CASRTGPNEKLFF.